The 15 T cell receptor beta chains below all came from one sample that was sequenced in a study of metastatic and nonmetastatic thyroid tumors. TCRdb reanalyzed the PCR reads with MiXCR. This sample has roughly 38,000 clones, with about 12% found just once. No patient received treatment before thyroid surgery. The sequencing sample was made of blood. These receptors originate from a male donor with papillary thyroid cancer or a benign thyroid nodule (not recorded which). Some clones in this sample may be carry-over from other donors' samples.

This clone was seen ten or more times. This chain uses TRBV7-8 with TRBJ2-1; TRBD2 agrees at 11 bases. The CDR3 contains 15 residues. Germline CDR1 reads SGHVS; CDR2 reads FQNEAQ. J lost 15 bases, V lost 5 bases, and 15 bases had no gene match. The CDR3 DNA reads TGTGCCAGCAGCCAATCGGCTACTAGCGGGAGTATTGGGTTCTTC. The encoded protein is CASSQSATSGSIGFF.

This clone was seen ten or more times. The chain combines TRBV5-1 with TRBJ2-3, with D perhaps TRBD1 (5 bases). The CDR3 has 14 amino acids. With 5 bases removed from V and 6 bases from J, the gap between germline ends came to 16 bases. From germline, CDR1 is SGHRS and CDR2 YFSETQ. The CDR3 region is CASRSLLPGDTQYF. The CDR3 coding sequence is TGCGCCAGCAGGTCTTTACTACCAGGGGATACGCAGTATTTT.

This clone has at least ten counts. Other nucleotide sequences from this sample produce the same CDR3. The genes are TRBV27 and TRBJ1-1, with 9 bases identical to TRBD1. The germline V gene encodes CDR1 MNHEY and CDR2 SMNVEV (reference sequence). Trimming removed 6 bases from V and 5 bases from J; junction bases left unmatched: 7. The CDR3 is 14 residues long. CDR3 amino acids: CASSWTGVRTEAFF. The DNA for the CDR3 is TGTGCCAGCAGCTGGACAGGGGTTAGGACTGAAGCTTTCTTT.

At least ten counts were recorded for this clone. V is TRBV7-9 and J is TRBJ1-4; a possible D gene is TRBD1 (5 bases). Per the germline V gene, CDR1 is SEHNR and CDR2 is FQNEAQ (reference sequence). The CDR3 is made up of 16 amino acids. Trimming removed 3 bases from V and 0 bases from J, with 11 bases in between. DNA of the CDR3: TGTGCCAGCAGCTTTCAGGGATGGTCAACTAATGAAAAACTGTTTTTT. This encodes CASSFQGWSTNEKLFF. Combining the CDR3 with reference TRBV7-9 and TRBJ1-4 gives the whole variable domain DTGVSQNPRHKITKRGQNVTFRCDPISEHNRLYWYRQTLGQGPEFLTYFQNEAQLEKSRLLSDRFSAERPKGSFSTLEIQRTEQGDSAMYLCASSFQGWSTNEKLFFGSGTQLSVL.

This clone was seen ten or more times. The chain combines TRBV20-1 with TRBJ2-3; tentatively, D is TRBD2 (5 bases). This CDR3 has 13 residues. V lost 7 bases to trimming and J lost 0 bases, with 11 bases between them. CDR1 is DFQATT, CDR2 SNEGSKA, per germline (reference sequence). DNA for the CDR3: TGCAGTGTAACACTAGTCAGCACAGATACGCAGTATTTT. It specifies CSVTLVSTDTQYF.

With regard to this clone: At one end, the junction sequence differs from germline, possibly due to a read error. This sample includes further DNA sequences coding for the same CDR3. This chain links TRBV30 with TRBJ2-2, with D perhaps being TRBD1 or TRBD2 (5 bases each). This CDR3 is 15 amino acids long. Germline assignment: CDR1 GTSNPN and CDR2 SVGIG (reference sequence). CDR3 amino acids: CAWSGGTQNTGELFF. In DNA, the CDR3 is TGTGCCTGGAGCGGTGGGACCCAGAACACCGGTGAGCTGTTTTTT.

This clone was observed many times. The chain employs TRBV20-1 and TRBJ1-3; D not certain. Trimming took off 5 bases at V and 0 bases at J, with 11 bases between the two ends. Germline assignment: CDR1 DFQATT and CDR2 SNEGSKA (reference sequence). CDR3 length: 14 amino acids. Here the CDR3 DNA reads TGCAGTGCTCCCGCCGGGAGCTCTGGAAACACCATATATTTT. The encoded protein is CSAPAGSSGNTIYF.

Turning to this clone: Germline is not matched at one junction end, which may reflect a read error. V is TRBV5-1 and J is TRBJ1-4; 7 nucleotides agree with TRBD1. Germline loops: CDR1 SGHRS, CDR2 YFSETQ. The CDR3 runs to 15 residues. The CDR3 protein is CASSFSKGGYEKMFF. In DNA, the CDR3 is TGCGCCAGCAGCTTCTCGAAAGGGGGCTATGAAAAAATGTTTTTT.

There are many counts of this clone. This chain connects TRBV7-2 to TRBJ2-7, with a possible D match to TRBD2 (5 bases). Germline CDR1 is SGHTA and CDR2 is FQGNSA. The V end was cut by 4 bases, the J end by 0 bases, with 13 bases between. CDR3 length: 15 residues. The CDR3 spells CASSWGDLSSYEQYF. CDR3 sequence (DNA): TGTGCCAGCAGCTGGGGAGATCTGAGCTCCTACGAGCAGTACTTC.

There are many counts of this clone. This chain links TRBV18 with TRBJ1-1; 8 bases line up with TRBD1. V shed 5 bases and J 5 bases; nucleotides not matched to a gene: 7. Germline V CDR1 and CDR2: KGHSH, LQKENI. The CDR3 contains 14 residues. CDR3: CASSLDREATEAFF. The CDR3 coding sequence is TGTGCCAGCTCATTGGACAGGGAAGCAACTGAAGCTTTCTTT.

This clone was recorded a few times. This chain connects TRBV6-2 or TRBV6-3 to TRBJ2-7; 8 bases match TRBD1. The ends lost 7 bases at V and 0 bases at J; junction bases unmatched: 8. This CDR3 has 15 amino acids. Germline lookup yields CDR1 MNHEY and CDR2 SVGEGT. The CDR3 loop reads CASTKRTGLSYEQYF. DNA for the CDR3: TGTGCCAGCACCAAGCGGACAGGGCTCTCCTACGAGCAGTACTTC.

This clone came up a few times. The chain has TRBV6-1 and TRBJ1-3, with D hard to call. Trimming took off 6 bases at V and 3 bases at J, with 15 bases between the two ends. This CDR3 is 15 amino acids long. Germline V CDR1 and CDR2: MNHNS, SASEGT. The CDR3 sequence: CASSPAASHGNTIYF. The CDR3 bases are TGTGCCAGCAGCCCGGCCGCCTCGCATGGAAACACCATATATTTT.

The table lists this clone with many counts. The chain joins TRBV24-1 to TRBJ1-5; D is unclear. The ends were cut back, 4 bases at V and 3 bases at J, with 6 bases in the middle. Germline assignment: CDR1 KGHDR and CDR2 SFDVKD. The CDR3 loop spans 13 amino acids. CDR3 protein: CATSEGYNQPQHF. For the CDR3, the DNA is TGTGCCACCAGTGAGGGGTACAATCAGCCCCAGCATTTT.

Concerning this clone: A much more abundant neighbour one base away suggests this may be a read error. The chain links TRBV3-1 to TRBJ2-1; maybe TRBD1 (6 bases). The CDR3 is 12 residues long. Germline values: CDR1 LGHDT, CDR2 YNNKEL (reference sequence). The CDR3 is CDSSLTGSEQFF. For the CDR3, the DNA is TGTGACAGCAGCTTAACAGGGAGTGAGCAGTTCTTC.

This clone was detected ten times or more. The chain employs TRBV28 and TRBJ2-5; TRBD2 aligns across 14 bases. The CDR3 spans 18 residues. CDR1 is MDHEN and CDR2 is SYDVKM in the germline V gene. Trimming removed 4 bases from V and 3 bases from J; junction bases left unmatched: 10. The DNA for the CDR3 is TGTGCCAGCAGTTCGCCACCTCGGACTAGCGGGAGGAAAGAGACCCAGTACTTC. Its protein is CASSSPPRTSGRKETQYF.